Listed below are T cell receptor beta chains from one sample, sequenced in a study of long-term antiretroviral therapy in people with HIV. The method was immunoSEQ multiplex PCR; TCRdb's version includes in-frame clones alone and lacks a portion of them. The sample carries fewer than 40,000 clones, roughly nine tenths recorded once. Sample: unsorted PBMCs, taken 1.2 years after starting antiretroviral therapy. The receptors shown here come from a woman in her forties or fifties with HIV. The CDR3 runs from the conserved cysteine through the conserved F or W. The D gene is left open where the match is weak. The size field is filled for only some rows; it gives once, few, many or a size class.

clone size: NA; J gene: TRBJ2-7; D gene: NA; V gene: TRBV6-1; CDR3 DNA: TGTGCCAGCAGTGAAGGGGGAATGGGTTCCTACGAGCAGTACTTC; CDR3 protein: CASSEGGMGSYEQYF
clone size: few; J gene: TRBJ1-1; D gene: TRBD1; V gene: TRBV5-4; CDR3 DNA: TGTGCCAGCAGCTGGCAGGGGGAAAAAAGCATTGAAGCTTTCTTT; CDR3 protein: CASSWQGEKSIEAFF
clone size: NA; J gene: TRBJ1-1; D gene: NA; V gene: TRBV27; CDR3 DNA: TGTGCCAGCAGTGGAGGGTACACTGAAGCTTTCTTT; CDR3 protein: CASSGGYTEAFF
clone size: NA; J gene: TRBJ2-7; D gene: NA; V gene: TRBV7-8; CDR3 DNA: TGTGCCAGCAGCGAGTTGCTTAAGTCCGAGCAGTACTTC; CDR3 protein: CASSELLKSEQYF
clone size: NA; J gene: TRBJ1-4; D gene: NA; V gene: TRBV6-4; CDR3 DNA: TGTGCCAGCAGGAGGGAAGCAGGCTCTAAGGGTGAAAAACTGTTTTTT; CDR3 protein: CASRREAGSKGEKLFF
clone size: few; J gene: TRBJ1-1; D gene: NA; V gene: TRBV7-3; CDR3 DNA: TGTGCCAGCAGCTTTTCCACAGGGTCACCTGAAGCTTTCTTT; CDR3 protein: CASSFSTGSPEAFF
clone size: NA; J gene: TRBJ2-5; D gene: TRBD1; V gene: TRBV5-8; CDR3 DNA: TGTGCCAGCAGCTCCTCGACAGGGAAAGAGACCCAGTACTTC; CDR3 protein: CASSSSTGKETQYF
clone size: NA; J gene: TRBJ1-3; D gene: NA; V gene: TRBV5-5; CDR3 DNA: TGTGCCAGCAGCTTGAGGAGGGCCGTAAACTCTGGAAACACCATATATTTT; CDR3 protein: CASSLRRAVNSGNTIYF
clone size: NA; J gene: TRBJ2-7; D gene: NA; V gene: TRBV11-1; CDR3 DNA: TGTGCCAGCAGTCCCCTTGGGGGGAAACTCTACGAGCAGTACTTC; CDR3 protein: CASSPLGGKLYEQYF
clone size: NA; J gene: TRBJ1-5; D gene: NA; V gene: TRBV11-2; CDR3 DNA: TGTGCCAGCAGCTCGGGGCAGTTAGGGCCCCAGCATTTT; CDR3 protein: CASSSGQLGPQHF
clone size: NA; J gene: TRBJ2-7; D gene: NA; V gene: TRBV15; CDR3 DNA: TGTGCCACCAGCAGAGAGCTTGAGGAAGGGCGGAGGAAGGACGAGCAGTACTTC; CDR3 protein: CATSRELEEGRRKDEQYF
clone size: NA; J gene: TRBJ2-4; D gene: NA; V gene: TRBV4-3; CDR3 DNA: TGCGCCAGCAGCCAAGAAAGGGGAGTCAAAAACATTCAGTACTTC; CDR3 protein: CASSQERGVKNIQYF
clone size: once; J gene: TRBJ1-3; D gene: NA; V gene: TRBV19; CDR3 DNA: TGTGCCAGTAGTCGACAGGTTTACTCTGGAAACACCATATATTTT; CDR3 protein: CASSRQVYSGNTIYF
clone size: NA; J gene: TRBJ2-5; D gene: NA; V gene: TRBV30; CDR3 DNA: TGTGCCTGGAGTGGGCAAGAGACCCAGTACTTC; CDR3 protein: CAWSGQETQYF
clone size: NA; J gene: TRBJ2-5; D gene: TRBD2; V gene: TRBV11-2; CDR3 DNA: TGTGCCAGCAGTACCATAGCGGGGGAGTACCAAGAGACCCAGTACTTC; CDR3 protein: CASSTIAGEYQETQYF
clone size: few; J gene: TRBJ2-7; D gene: NA; V gene: TRBV7-9; CDR3 DNA: TGTGCCAGCAGCCGACCTGGTGGCGAGCAGTACTTC; CDR3 protein: CASSRPGGEQYF
clone size: NA; J gene: TRBJ2-1; D gene: NA; V gene: TRBV2; CDR3 DNA: TGTGCCAGCATAGAAGGGAGCTCCTACAATGAGCAGTTCTTC; CDR3 protein: CASIEGSSYNEQFF
clone size: few; J gene: TRBJ1-2; D gene: NA; V gene: TRBV19; CDR3 DNA: TGTGCCAGTAGTATGAACAGGGAGGCTGGCTACACCTTC; CDR3 protein: CASSMNREAGYTF
clone size: NA; J gene: TRBJ2-2; D gene: TRBD1; V gene: TRBV2; CDR3 DNA: TGTGCCAGCAGTGGACAGGGGACCGGGGAGCTGTTTTTT; CDR3 protein: CASSGQGTGELFF
clone size: NA; J gene: TRBJ2-1; D gene: TRBD1; V gene: TRBV6-1; CDR3 DNA: TGTGCCAGCAGTCCTGGACAGGGTAGATTGAATGAGCAGTTCTTC; CDR3 protein: CASSPGQGRLNEQFF
clone size: NA; J gene: TRBJ2-3; D gene: NA; V gene: TRBV7-2; CDR3 DNA: TGTGCCAGCAGCTTAGCGCTAGGCGGGGCCGGAGTTACGCAGTATTTT; CDR3 protein: CASSLALGGAGVTQYF
clone size: NA; J gene: TRBJ1-2; D gene: NA; V gene: TRBV7-2; CDR3 DNA: TGTGCCAGCAGCCCCGGCTATAACTATGGCTACACCTTC; CDR3 protein: CASSPGYNYGYTF
clone size: NA; J gene: TRBJ1-2; D gene: NA; V gene: TRBV25-1; CDR3 DNA: TGTGCCAGCAGTACGTCCGCGGGATGGATCTATGGCTACACCTTC; CDR3 protein: CASSTSAGWIYGYTF
clone size: few; J gene: TRBJ1-6; D gene: NA; V gene: TRBV25-1; CDR3 DNA: TGTGCCAGCAGTGAGGGCGGGGGGAATTCACCCCTCCACTTT; CDR3 protein: CASSEGGGNSPLHF
clone size: NA; J gene: TRBJ1-5; D gene: TRBD1; V gene: TRBV7-2; CDR3 DNA: TGTGCCAGCAGCTTAGTTCCCGGACAGGGGGGATATAGCAATCAGCCCCAGCATTTT; CDR3 protein: CASSLVPGQGGYSNQPQHF
clone size: few; J gene: TRBJ1-5; D gene: NA; V gene: TRBV19; CDR3 DNA: TGTGCCAGTAGGGACGGGGGGAGCAATCAGCCCCAGCATTTT; CDR3 protein: CASRDGGSNQPQHF